A selection of T cell receptor beta chains follows, all from one sample in a study of immune heterogeneity within non-small cell lung tumors. From the multiplex PCR reads, TCRdb called clonotypes with MiXCR, one entry per CDR3 protein. In the table there are approximately 10,000 distinct CDR3 sequences, under 20% of which are singletons. Sequencing used lung tumor tissue. Receptor source: a man in his forties or fifties with non-small cell lung cancer. CDR3s leave out the opening cysteine and the closing phenylalanine or tryptophan. Fields, in order: CDR3 protein, V gene, J gene.

ASSFSREPFSVHGYEQY	TRBV27	TRBJ2-7
ASSLLNTEAF	TRBV28	TRBJ1-1
ASSPETNTGELF	TRBV18	TRBJ2-2
ASSQDHTAGTGVAYGYT	TRBV4-2	TRBJ1-2
ASSLADAGGLPYNEQF	TRBV5-1	TRBJ2-1
ASSHTPPNTEAF	TRBV4-2	TRBJ1-1
ASSPGLSNYGYT	TRBV5-4	TRBJ1-2
ASRPSASGSNTQY	TRBV6-1	TRBJ2-3
ASRIDGLLNQPQH	TRBV27	TRBJ1-5
ASSFWGRGTEAF	TRBV7-9	TRBJ1-1
ASSWASGANVLT	TRBV27	TRBJ2-6
ASSPGLGYNEQF	TRBV27	TRBJ2-1
ATSRGGRNQPQH	TRBV15	TRBJ1-5
ASSDTTKRAGGSSEQY	TRBV6-2/TRBV6-3	TRBJ2-7
ASSLGQLPTRQY	TRBV7-9	TRBJ2-7
SADTSDGHEQF	TRBV20-1	TRBJ2-1
ASSQDIQPTGELF	TRBV18	TRBJ2-2
SARAADTQY	TRBV20-1	TRBJ2-3
AERVRQSAPA	TRBV9	TRBJ1-5
ASSLKGGGNQPQH	TRBV27	TRBJ1-5
ASSSTTGGVGTDTQY	TRBV12-3/TRBV12-4	TRBJ2-3
ATSKDNSGANVLT	TRBV15	TRBJ2-6
ASSDSEREVNDAYEQY	TRBV6-4	TRBJ2-7
ASSWVNTEAF	TRBV7-8	TRBJ1-1
ASSVSFLPSGNTIY	TRBV9	TRBJ1-3
ASSFHSGGAGPEQF	TRBV7-9	TRBJ2-1
ATGFPGHEQY	TRBV4-2	TRBJ2-7
ASSYGRGASASYEQY	TRBV6-6	TRBJ2-7
SSSLGRDTSYEHY	TRBV5-4	TRBJ2-7
ASSPWFLGGSKNIQY	TRBV19	TRBJ2-4
SARDRLGGSTEAF	TRBV20-1	TRBJ1-1
ASSQDSGYEQY	TRBV4-1	TRBJ2-7
ASSPGQGGNQPQH	TRBV5-1	TRBJ1-5
ASSLESSGGAWGSNEQF	TRBV7-9	TRBJ2-1
ASTPGGQQETQY	TRBV7-9	TRBJ2-5
ASRGGTGGSYEQY	TRBV12-3/TRBV12-4	TRBJ2-7
ASSLAGQINSPLH	TRBV27	TRBJ1-6
ASYNYGYT	TRBV19	TRBJ1-2
ASSIDPDQLNTEAF	TRBV19	TRBJ1-1
ATWDRDTTNEKLF	TRBV5-4	TRBJ1-4
AWSGLAGGSGIHEQF	TRBV30	TRBJ2-1
ASSYGTGVYSEAF	TRBV7-2	TRBJ1-1
AISGTSGTNTGELF	TRBV10-3	TRBJ2-2
ASRYDRSPSYEQY	TRBV7-2	TRBJ2-7
ASSPRGAGGEDTQY	TRBV4-1	TRBJ2-3
SAFLQETQY	TRBV20-1	TRBJ2-5
SAYPGFAGDYNEQF	TRBV20-1	TRBJ2-1
ASSEVRWIGGITDTQY	TRBV6-1	TRBJ2-3
ASSLGFSGYEQY	TRBV7-2	TRBJ2-7
ASSFHWEQETYEQY	TRBV28	TRBJ2-7
ASSVGPGQVRSGANVLT	TRBV19	TRBJ2-6
ATRSFPLSSYEQY	TRBV10-3	TRBJ2-7
ATEAQDLYEQY	TRBV10-3	TRBJ2-7
ASSYNRQSRHTDTQY	TRBV6-2/TRBV6-3	TRBJ2-3
ASSPDRGGNQPQH	TRBV7-8	TRBJ1-5
ASSPGVAGGRETQY	TRBV11-2	TRBJ2-5
ATSRTPGSNEKLF	TRBV15	TRBJ1-4
ASSLYSWQLNEKLF	TRBV28	TRBJ1-4
ASSPEPGVANQETQY	TRBV6-1	TRBJ2-5
SVRHGRTDTQY	TRBV29-1	TRBJ2-3